Following are 18 T cell receptor beta chains from one sample sequenced in a study of blood T cells in healthy people across ages. Combining a sample-barcoded 5' primer with a J-beta primer mix, a second PCR ran for about 6 to 11 cycles. Each CDR3 protein gets one entry after TCRdb re-called the 5' RACE reads with MiXCR. The data contain roughly 800,000 distinct CDR3 sequences, 58% of them singletons. Sequencing input: blood. All receptors come from a young man in good health.

This clonotype was picked up a small number of times. The rearrangement joins TRBV9 to TRBJ2-3; 7 nucleotides line up with TRBD2. There are 12 residues in the CDR3. CDR1 and CDR2 (germline): SGDLS, YYNGEE. The ends lost 0 bases at V and 11 bases at J; junction bases unmatched: 3. The chain's CDR3 is CASSVGGGGQYF. The CDR3 region has the DNA TGTGCCAGCAGCGTAGGTGGGGGGGGGCAGTATTTT.

This clonotype appeared a few times. This chain links TRBV6-5 with TRBJ2-3; D not certain. Germline V gene lookup returns CDR1 MNHEY and CDR2 SVGAGI. V lost 2 bases to trimming and J lost 5 bases, with 8 bases between them. The CDR3 contains 13 residues. The CDR3 sequence is CASSYGEVDTQYF. The CDR3 DNA is TGTGCCAGCAGTTACGGGGAAGTAGATACGCAGTATTTT.

The rearrangement joins TRBV20-1 to TRBJ2-7; D may correspond to TRBD1 or TRBD2 (5 bases each). Trimming shortened V by 5 bases and J by 2 bases, and 16 bases separated the two germline ends. The CDR3 has 14 residues. Looked up from germline, CDR1 is DFQATT and CDR2 is SNEGSKA (reference sequence). The DNA of the CDR3 is TGCAGTGCTCCTCCGGGGCTGGGGGCCTACGAGCAGTACTTC. This sequence encodes CSAPPGLGAYEQYF.

The chain uses TRBV11-2 and TRBJ1-2; D unresolved. Germline V gene data show CDR1 as SGHAT and CDR2 as FQNNGV. The CDR3 contains 11 residues. V dropped 5 bases and J dropped 8 bases, with 9 bases sitting between them. The CDR3 loop reads CASSAVGGYTF. In DNA form, the CDR3 reads TGTGCCAGCAGCGCTGTGGGGGGCTACACCTTC. Combining the CDR3 with reference TRBV11-2 and TRBJ1-2 gives the whole variable domain EAGVAQSPRYKIIEKRQSVAFWCNPISGHATLYWYQQILGQGPKLLIQFQNNGVVDDSQLPKDRFSAERLKGVDSTLKIQPAKLEDSAVYLCASSAVGGYTFGSGTRLTVV.

This clonotype was observed a few times. This sequence joins TRBV28 and TRBJ2-7; D is uncertain. V was trimmed by 3 bases and J by 6 bases, leaving 12 bases between them. From germline, CDR1 is MDHEN and CDR2 SYDVKM. The CDR3 is 13 residues long. CDR3 DNA: TGTGCCAGCAGTTTCTCGCTAGTCCGCGAGCAGTACTTC. Amino acids: CASSFSLVREQYF. The variable domain in full, with the rest retrieved from reference TRBV28 and TRBJ2-7, is DVKVTQSSRYLVKRTGEKVFLECVQDMDHENMFWYRQDPGLGLRLIYFSYDVKMKEKGDIPEGYSVSREKKERFSLILESASTNQTSMYLCASSFSLVREQYFGPGTRLTVT.

This rearrangement joins TRBV15 to TRBJ1-1, with a weak D call TRBD1 (5 bases). V lost 5 bases to trimming and J lost 3 bases, with 22 bases between them. Germline CDR1 is LNHNV and CDR2 is YYDKDF (reference sequence). The CDR3 totals 17 residues. The CDR3 loop reads CATSPNFRDGGDTEAFF. CDR3 DNA sequence: TGTGCCACCAGCCCTAACTTCCGGGACGGTGGGGACACTGAAGCTTTCTTT.

This clonotype has ten or more counts. The chain couples TRBV11-2 to TRBJ2-4; 8 positions agree with TRBD2. The CDR3 has 18 amino acids. Germline lookup yields CDR1 SGHAT and CDR2 FQNNGV. Trimming removed 5 bases from V and 0 bases from J; junction bases left unmatched: 12. CDR3 in amino acids: CASSRKWAGGLAKNIQYF. CDR3 bases: TGTGCCAGCAGCCGCAAGTGGGCGGGGGGCCTAGCCAAAAACATTCAGTACTTC. Full variable domain (rest looked up from reference TRBV11-2 and TRBJ2-4): EAGVAQSPRYKIIEKRQSVAFWCNPISGHATLYWYQQILGQGPKLLIQFQNNGVVDDSQLPKDRFSAERLKGVDSTLKIQPAKLEDSAVYLCASSRKWAGGLAKNIQYFGAGTRLSVL.

The V call is TRBV6-5, the J call TRBJ2-1; 9 nucleotides align to TRBD2. The CDR3 has 15 amino acids. V dropped 7 bases and J dropped 4; count of bases not matched to a gene: 8. The germline V gene encodes CDR1 MNHEY and CDR2 SVGAGI. CDR3 nucleotides: TGTGCCAGCAATAGGGGGACTAGCTTTTACAATGAGCAGTTCTTC. Translation gives CASNRGTSFYNEQFF.

The chain has TRBV29-1 and TRBJ2-7; 7 nucleotides agree with TRBD2. The CDR3 sequence is 15 residues long. With V trimmed by 5 bases and J by 8 bases, 18 bases remained unmatched. The V gene's germline CDR1 is SQVTM and CDR2 ANQGSEA. The CDR3 protein is CSVRVGGGFGYKQYF. DNA for the CDR3: TGCAGCGTTCGAGTTGGGGGGGGGTTCGGTTACAAGCAGTACTTC.

This clonotype was picked up a small number of times. The CDR3 region has the DNA TGCAGTGCTGGGTGGGTGCGGGGACAGGATGTGGAGACCCAGTACTTC. It codes for CSAGWVRGQDVETQYF. The genes are TRBV20-1 and TRBJ2-5; 8 bases agree with TRBD1. The V segment lost 5 bases and the J segment 5 bases; nucleotides outside the gene matches: 16. The CDR3 consists of 16 residues. In germline, CDR1 is DFQATT, CDR2 SNEGSKA (reference sequence).

The CDR3 coding sequence is TGTGCCAGCAGCCCGGCGGGGCAAGATTACGAGCAGTACTTC. This translates into CASSPAGQDYEQYF. The chain uses TRBV9 and TRBJ2-7; maybe TRBD2 (6 bases). Germline CDR1 is SGDLS and CDR2 is YYNGEE. This CDR3 region has 14 residues. V was pared by 4 bases and J by 4 bases, with 15 bases between.

The V call is TRBV7-2, the J call TRBJ2-7; 9 bases are shared with TRBD2. This CDR3 contains 16 residues. The ends lost 4 bases at V and 7 bases at J; junction bases unmatched: 14. CDR1 and CDR2 (germline): SGHTA, FQGNSA. The chain's CDR3 is CASSSLEGGSGSEQYF. The CDR3 DNA sequence: TGTGCCAGCAGCTCATTGGAGGGGGGTAGCGGGAGTGAGCAGTACTTC.

The chain joins TRBV7-9 to TRBJ2-1; no reliable D call. Per germline, CDR1 SEHNR and CDR2 FQNEAQ (reference sequence). Trimming shortened V by 2 bases and J by 6 bases, and 5 bases separated the two germline ends. The CDR3 sequence is 12 residues long. Written as DNA, the CDR3 is TGTGCCAGCAGCTTAAGGAGCAATGAGCAGTTCTTC. It codes for CASSLRSNEQFF.

The J gene is TRBJ2-2, the V gene TRBV29-1, with 10 bases lining up with TRBD1. J gave up 4 bases and V 4 bases, and 3 bases lay outside the gene matches. CDR3 length: 14 amino acids. Germline CDR1 and CDR2: SQVTM and ANQGSEA. DNA of the CDR3: TGCAGCGTTGCGACAGGGGGCCTCACCGGGGAGCTGTTTTTT. It yields the protein CSVATGGLTGELFF.

This clonotype was seen a handful of times. The chain uses TRBV7-9 and TRBJ2-1; 9 nucleotides match TRBD2. Germline V gene sequence: CDR1 SEHNR, CDR2 FQNEAQ (reference sequence). The CDR3 totals 17 residues. With V trimmed by 5 bases and J by 2 bases, 10 bases remained unmatched. The CDR3 here is CASSQKTGTSTYNEQFF. In nucleotides, the CDR3 is TGTGCCAGCAGCCAGAAAACCGGGACTAGCACCTACAATGAGCAGTTCTTC.

V and J are TRBV5-1 and TRBJ1-2; D gene unclear. This CDR3 is built from 15 residues. Looked up from germline, CDR1 is SGHRS and CDR2 is YFSETQ. Trimming cost V 0 bases and J 4 bases, with 13 bases left between them. The chain's CDR3 is CASSLEEPGRYGYTF. The CDR3 coding sequence is TGCGCCAGCAGCTTGGAGGAGCCCGGCCGCTATGGCTACACCTTC.

This clonotype was counted a few times. The chain has TRBV4-3 and TRBJ2-1; no definite D call. Germline values: CDR1 LGHNA, CDR2 YSLEER. The length of the CDR3 is 17 residues. The ends were cut back, 0 bases at V and 1 base at J, with 13 bases in the middle. The CDR3 here is CASSQDTAVVSYNEQFF. The CDR3 DNA follows: TGCGCCAGCAGCCAAGATACCGCAGTAGTGTCCTACAATGAGCAGTTCTTC.

V gene TRBV7-6 combines with J gene TRBJ2-7, with 11 bases identical to TRBD1. Per germline, CDR1 SGHVS and CDR2 FNYEAQ. The CDR3 runs to 19 residues. V lost 1 base to trimming and J lost 1 base; unmatched junction nucleotides: 12. In nucleotides, the CDR3 is TGTGCCAGCAGCTTAGGGGACAGGGGGTTGTGGAGTCGATCCTACGAGCAGTACTTC. The encoded protein is CASSLGDRGLWSRSYEQYF. Drawing the rest from reference TRBV7-6 and TRBJ2-7, the complete variable domain is GAGVSQSPRYKVTKRGQDVALRCDPISGHVSLYWYRQALGQGPEFLTYFNYEAQQDKSGLPNDRFSAERPEGSISTLTIQRTEQRDSAMYRCASSLGDRGLWSRSYEQYFGPGTRLTVT.